The source of this T cell receptor beta chain is a study of blood T cell repertoires in COVID-19 (TCRdb year 2020). A note on the overall study: Samples covering the acute and convalescent phases of COVID-19 were provided by collaborators in the United States, Italy and Spain. The prospective study material was composed of cDNA or gDNA derived from T cells, B-cell-depleted T cells, or PBMCs. Subjects who had been exposed to COVID-19, were actively infected with it, or had recovered from it provided the deeply sampled blood TCRbeta repertoires that made up the dataset. A freely available public database, intended as a resource for researchers studying the immune response to SARS-CoV-2, is where the repertoires were released. Samples were obtained from the ongoing ImmuneRACE study (first 160 participants) and from over a thousand subjects provided by 6 global collaborators. Sample metadata almost always included a de-identified subject ID, COVID-19 status, age in years and sex. Where HLA class I and class II types were available, the types were taken from metadata supplied by the sample provider, not from assay-based typing. Beyond this particular receptor, the publication reports: The amount of clinical and demographic metadata varied by source and participant and was provided uncurated.

Whole blood was collected in K2EDTA tubes by collaborating institutions according to the institutions' own protocols. For TCRbeta analysis, collaborator samples were shipped as frozen whole blood, as isolated PBMCs, or as DNA extracted from either sample type. TCRbeta CDR3 regions were amplified from genomic DNA using the immunoSEQ Assay, a bias-controlled multiplex PCR. On the study's bioinformatics: Within the assay, amplification of reference gene primers was used to estimate how many nucleated cells each sample contained. To quantify the absolute abundance of each unique TCRbeta CDR3 rearrangement, sequence reads were collapsed and filtered. For each sample, productive Simpson clonality was calculated by taking the square root of Simpson's diversity index across productive rearrangements. In TCRdb, the immuneACCESS table is reduced to in-frame sequences with V and J assigned. These tables do not hold every clone; where another copy was compared, an unresolved V gene accounts for under half, and the others remain unexplained. V and J calls and clone size are as listed in that table; D and trimming were resolved from the DNA. This sample holds 150,000 to 200,000 clones; around 80% were observed only once. Jointly, the top ten make up approximately 3% of the sample.

A word on this clone: No antigen is known for it. There are no base qualities to consult, and no much larger clone falls within one base.

From the cysteine up to the phenylalanine, the CDR3 has a length of 15 residues. Only the CDR3 DNA is retained, 45 bases long and in frame from the first base. Relative to germline, V is missing 0 bases and J is missing 10 bases, with 7 bases of the junction outside any gene match. Looking up the germline V gene (reference sequence) yields CDR1 GTSNPN and CDR2 SVGIG. Specimen: peripheral blood. The clonotype was recovered from a woman older than 75 with active or convalescent COVID-19. The rearrangement combines TRBV30 with TRBJ1-6; a stretch of 9 junction bases matches TRBD1. The CDR3 protein is CAWSVPGTGQSPLHF. The sequenced DNA is TGTGCCTGGAGTGTACCTGGGACAGGGCAATCACCCCTCCACTTT. Beyond the CDR3, the reference TRBV30 and TRBJ1-6 genes provide the residues; the full variable domain reads: SQTIHQWPATLVQPVGSPLSLECTVEGTSNPNLYWYRQAAGRGLQLLFYSVGIGQISSEVPQNLSASRPQDRQFILSSKKLLLSDSGFYLCAWSVPGTGQSPLHFGNGTRLTVT.